This TCR beta chain came from a study of cytomegalovirus exposure and HLA in healthy donors. Findings and limits, study-wide: Earlier findings revealed that most TCR beta V segments proved productive either about 87% or about 30% of the time. The authors later found TCR association rates varying by HLA locus, with DRB1 most and HLA-C fewest. The likely origin of a cluster of highly shared sequence variants was a sequencing artifact.

13 Jbeta primers and 60 Vbeta primers were used for the PCR. How the authors handled the data: An analysis that came later counted tens of millions of unique TCR beta chains, approximately 10 million shared. The repertoire was sequenced with immunoSEQ multiplex PCR; TCRdb's copy has only in-frame clones and lacks some. V and J calls and clone size come straight from that table; D and trimming were deduced from the DNA. In the table there are about 110,000 clones, about 81% of which are singletons. Regarding this clone: No antigen is known for it.

There are 18 residues in the CDR3. The junction had 9 bases not matched to a gene; V was cut back by 0 bases and J by 3 bases. Germline-derived CDR1 and CDR2 are SGHDN and FVKESK. The V and J genes are TRBV14 and TRBJ2-2; the match to TRBD1 covers 8 bases. Sequenced: PBMCs. This receptor was taken from a man aged 25-45 years in good health and CMV-seronegative. The CDR3 nucleotides read TGTGCCAGCAGCCAAGAATTCACAGGGGGTTCCTACACCGGGGAGCTGTTTTTT. Its protein is CASSQEFTGGSYTGELFF.